This entry lists 16 T cell receptor beta chains sequenced from one sample in a study of T cell responses to AZD1222 COVID-19 vaccine. Method: immunoSEQ multiplex PCR; TCRdb's copy keeps in-frame clones and lacks some. This sample has 180,000 or so clones, with 90% to 95% found just once. Sequencing used peripheral blood, obtained on day 0 of AZD1222 vaccination. The receptors come from an adult in good health.

The chain recombines TRBV5-4 with TRBJ1-2; D is unresolved. V dropped 0 bases and J dropped 7 bases, with 10 bases sitting between them. The germline V gene encodes CDR1 SGHNT and CDR2 YYREEE (reference sequence). The CDR3 extends over 13 amino acids. This CDR3 is CASSLVDRGGYTF. DNA of the CDR3: TGTGCCAGCAGCTTGGTCGATCGGGGTGGCTACACCTTC.

The CDR3 DNA sequence: TGTGCCAGCAGCTCCCAGACAGCGACGAATTCACCCCTCCACTTT. The encoded protein is CASSSQTATNSPLHF. This chain uses TRBV7-2 with TRBJ1-6; maybe TRBD1 (5 bases). V was trimmed by 4 bases and J by 7 bases, leaving 14 bases between them. Germline assignment: CDR1 SGHTA and CDR2 FQGNSA. CDR3 size: 15 residues.

For the CDR3, the DNA is TGTGCCAGCTCGACCTCCTACGAGCAGTACTTC. This sequence encodes CASSTSYEQYF. The chain carries TRBV6-6 and TRBJ2-7, with D unclear. V lost 8 bases, J lost 0 bases, and 5 bases lay in between. CDR1 is MNHNY and CDR2 is SVGAGI in the germline V gene (reference sequence). The CDR3 spans 11 residues.

This chain joins TRBV6-6 and TRBJ1-4; D not certain. The V gene lost 4 bases and the J gene lost 2 bases, with 2 bases spanning the gap. The CDR3 has 12 residues. Germline CDR1 and CDR2: MNHNY and SVGAGI (reference sequence). The CDR3 protein is CASSSTNEKLFF. CDR3 nucleotide sequence: TGTGCCAGCAGTTCCACTAATGAAAAACTGTTTTTT.

This chain joins TRBV5-6 and TRBJ2-2; 7 bases are a match to TRBD1. J lost 4 bases, V lost 4 bases, and 4 bases had no gene match. The CDR3 length is 14 residues. From germline, CDR1 is SGHDT and CDR2 YYEEEE. This CDR3 reads CASSLTGSTGELFF. The DNA of the CDR3 is TGTGCCAGCAGCCTGACAGGGAGCACCGGGGAGCTGTTTTTT.

This clone came up once. This rearrangement joins TRBV5-1 to TRBJ2-2, with D unclear. CDR1 SGHRS and CDR2 YFSETQ come from the germline V gene. The CDR3 is made up of 17 amino acids. Trimming took off 2 bases at V and 0 bases at J, with 14 bases between the two ends. CDR3 residues: CASSLDVASTNTGELFF. CDR3 in DNA: TGCGCCAGCAGCTTAGACGTGGCATCAACGAACACCGGGGAGCTGTTTTTT.

The V gene is TRBV20-1, the J gene TRBJ1-2; D ambiguous. This CDR3 has 12 amino acids. Per germline, CDR1 DFQATT and CDR2 SNEGSKA (reference sequence). V lost 3 bases and J 1 base, leaving 6 bases between the germline ends. Here the CDR3 DNA reads TGCAGTGCTAGTCGCCGTAACTATGGCTACACCTTC. Its protein product is CSASRRNYGYTF.

This clone was seen once. V is TRBV19 and J is TRBJ1-2; weak D call: TRBD1 (6 bases). Germline assignment: CDR1 LNHDA and CDR2 SQIVND (reference sequence). The CDR3 length is 15 residues. V lost 3 bases and J lost 1, with 12 bases in between. The CDR3 DNA sequence: TGTGCCAGTAGTATTGGTAGGGGGGATAACTATGGCTACACCTTC. Protein sequence: CASSIGRGDNYGYTF.

The V and J genes are TRBV11-3 and TRBJ2-2, with 8 bases fitting TRBD1. Per germline, CDR1 SGHNT and CDR2 YENEEA. This CDR3 contains 15 residues. Trimming took 1 base from V and 7 from J; bases not matched to a gene: 5. The CDR3 spells CASSLGTGINGELFF. The CDR3 region has the DNA TGTGCCAGCAGCTTAGGGACAGGGATTAACGGGGAGCTGTTTTTT.

This sequence joins TRBV28 and TRBJ1-5; 8 nucleotides agree with TRBD1. With 6 bases clipped from V and 0 bases from J, the junction kept 13 bases outside the gene matches. CDR1 is MDHEN and CDR2 is SYDVKM in the germline V gene. The length of the CDR3 is 18 residues. CDR3 DNA sequence: TGTGCCAGCAGGGAGACAGGGGATGGGTCATATAGCAATCAGCCCCAGCATTTT. Translating it yields CASRETGDGSYSNQPQHF.

This chain connects TRBV5-4 to TRBJ1-1; a weak D match, TRBD1 (6 bases). Trimming pared 5 bases from V and 0 bases from J, leaving 26 bases between. The CDR3 covers 19 residues. Germline CDR1 reads SGHNT; CDR2 reads YYREEE (reference sequence). The CDR3 bases are TGTGCCAGCAGGGGGGGGAGAACAGGGCTGGGATGGATGAACACTGAAGCTTTCTTT. Protein sequence: CASRGGRTGLGWMNTEAFF.

This sequence joins TRBV5-4 and TRBJ2-7; no clear D. Trimming took 6 bases from V and 6 from J, leaving 16 bases between them. The CDR3 totals 13 residues. Germline V gene lookup returns CDR1 SGHNT and CDR2 YYREEE (reference sequence). This CDR3 reads CASTLPPGGEQYF. As DNA, the CDR3 is TGTGCCAGCACCTTACCCCCTGGTGGCGAGCAGTACTTC.

This rearrangement joins TRBV24-1 to TRBJ1-5; D is perhaps TRBD1 (5 bases). The germline V gene encodes CDR1 KGHDR and CDR2 SFDVKD. V was shortened by 8 bases and J by 0 bases, with 10 bases between the two germline ends. The CDR3 runs to 14 residues. The CDR3 DNA sequence: TGTGCCACCAAGACAGCTTATAGCAATCAGCCCCAGCATTTT. Protein sequence: CATKTAYSNQPQHF.

This sequence joins TRBV29-1 and TRBJ2-7; 7 bases are shared with TRBD1. The CDR3 covers 12 residues. V shed 6 bases and J 3 bases; nucleotides not matched to a gene: 5. Looked up from germline, CDR1 is SQVTM and CDR2 is ANQGSEA. The CDR3 DNA reads TGCAGCGTCGGACAGGTGAGCTACGAGCAGTACTTC. This encodes CSVGQVSYEQYF.

This rearrangement joins TRBV6-1 to TRBJ1-2; 10 nucleotides match TRBD1. This CDR3 comprises 18 residues. Germline loops: CDR1 MNHNS, CDR2 SASEGT. Trimming took 0 bases from V and 3 from J; bases not matched to a gene: 10. DNA of the CDR3: TGTGCCAGCAGTGAAGCGCTCGGTTTGGGACAGGGGTACTATGGCTACACCTTC. Residues: CASSEALGLGQGYYGYTF.

V gene TRBV7-7 combines with J gene TRBJ1-5; TRBD1 matches at 9 bases. This CDR3 comprises 17 residues. Per germline, CDR1 SSHAT and CDR2 FNYEAQ (reference sequence). The V gene end was trimmed by 5 bases and the J gene end by 5 bases; junction bases not matched to a gene: 13. CDR3 amino acids: CASSKPGQGIRDQPQHF. CDR3 bases: TGTGCCAGCAGCAAACCGGGACAGGGTATCAGGGATCAGCCCCAGCATTTT. Full variable domain (missing parts from reference TRBV7-7 and TRBJ1-5): GAGVSQSPRYKVTKRGQDVTLRCDPISSHATLYWYQQALGQGPEFLTYFNYEAQPDKSGLPSDRFSAERPEGSISTLTIQRTEQRDSAMYRCASSKPGQGIRDQPQHFGDGTRLSIL.